This entry lists 29 T cell receptor beta chains sequenced from one sample in a study of OX40 agonist ivuxolimab in advanced cancers. Profiled with immunoSEQ multiplex PCR; TCRdb holds only in-frame clones, not every one. The data contain about 59,000 clones, 85% of them singletons. The sample here was CD4+ or CD8+ T cells sorted from blood, taken in a trial of the OX40 agonist ivuxolimab. The receptors come from an adult with an advanced solid tumor such as melanoma, head and neck, liver or kidney cancer.

This chain uses TRBV14 with TRBJ2-2, with D uncertain. CDR1 SGHDN and CDR2 FVKESK come from the germline V gene. The CDR3 spans 14 residues. V was trimmed by 2 bases and J by 3 bases, leaving 7 bases between them. CDR3 nucleotide sequence: TGTGCCAGCAGCCAACAGACGGACACCGGGGAGCTGTTTTTT. Its protein is CASSQQTDTGELFF. The full variable domain, completed using reference TRBV14 and TRBJ2-2, is EAGVTQFPSHSVIEKGQTVTLRCDPISGHDNLYWYRRVMGKEIKFLLHFVKESKQDESGMPNNRFLAERTGGTYSTLKVQPAELEDSGVYFCASSQQTDTGELFFGEGSRLTVL.

This clone has a single count. V is TRBV27 and J is TRBJ2-6, with unresolved D. The CDR3 contains 16 residues. The germline V gene has CDR1 MNHEY and CDR2 SMNVEV (reference sequence). V lost 8 bases and J 4 bases, leaving 18 bases between the germline ends. The CDR3 loop reads CASGFPPGLGANVLTF. DNA for the CDR3: TGTGCCAGCGGGTTCCCTCCGGGCCTCGGGGCCAACGTCCTGACTTTC. Full variable domain (outside the CDR3, taken from reference TRBV27 and TRBJ2-6): EAQVTQNPRYLITVTGKKLTVTCSQNMNHEYMSWYRQDPGLGLRQIYYSMNVEVTDKGDVPEGYKVSRKEKRNFPLILESPSPNQTSLYFCASGFPPGLGANVLTFGAGSRLTVL.

The V gene is TRBV7-2, the J gene TRBJ2-1; 11 bases align to TRBD2. The CDR3 totals 16 residues. Unmatched junction bases numbered 6, after V lost 6 bases and J lost 2 bases. The germline V gene has CDR1 SGHTA and CDR2 FQGNSA. The CDR3 region is CASRNLAGGAYNEQFF. In DNA, the CDR3 is TGTGCCAGCAGAAACCTAGCGGGGGGAGCCTACAATGAGCAGTTCTTC.

The chain has TRBV7-6 and TRBJ2-2; 7 bases fit TRBD1. V trimming: 5 bases; J trimming: 3 bases; junction bases outside the gene matches: 15. CDR1 is SGHVS and CDR2 is FNYEAQ in the germline V gene. CDR3 length: 18 residues. CDR3 coding DNA: TGTGCCAGCAGCCCTCATGACAGGGCGTTTGGGTACACCGGGGAGCTGTTTTTT. It codes for CASSPHDRAFGYTGELFF.

The V gene is TRBV2, the J gene TRBJ2-7; D not resolved. V lost 6 bases and J 3 bases, leaving 9 bases between the germline ends. Germline values: CDR1 SNHLY, CDR2 FYNNEI. The CDR3 is made up of 12 amino acids. CDR3 sequence reads: CASSQVVYEQYF. The CDR3 bases are TGTGCCAGCAGCCAAGTGGTCTACGAGCAGTACTTC.

This clone appeared once. The J gene is TRBJ2-1, the V gene TRBV7-8, with D possibly TRBD2 on 5 matching bases. V was cut by 0 bases and J by 4 bases, with 13 bases left in between. There are 16 residues in the CDR3. Per germline, CDR1 SGHVS and CDR2 FQNEAQ. CDR3 sequence: CASSLALSGSYNEQFF. In nucleotides, the CDR3 is TGTGCCAGCAGCTTAGCTTTGAGCGGATCATACAATGAGCAGTTCTTC.

The chain combines TRBV9 with TRBJ1-1; D possibly corresponds to TRBD1 (6 bases). Germline values: CDR1 SGDLS, CDR2 YYNGEE. This CDR3 comprises 13 residues. Trimming cost V 1 base and J 4 bases, with 8 bases left between them. CDR3 residues: CASSVTGSTEAFF. CDR3 nucleotides: TGTGCCAGCAGCGTAACAGGGTCCACTGAAGCTTTCTTT. The full variable domain, with the rest looked up from reference TRBV9 and TRBJ1-1, is DSGVTQTPKHLITATGQRVTLRCSPRSGDLSVYWYQQSLDQGLQFLIQYYNGEERAKGNILERFSAQQFPDLHSELNLSSLELGDSALYFCASSVTGSTEAFFGQGTRLTVV.

This clone has just one count. This chain joins TRBV28 and TRBJ1-4; D remains unclear. In germline, CDR1 is MDHEN, CDR2 SYDVKM. CDR3 length: 15 amino acids. V gave up 3 bases and J gave up 4 bases, with 12 bases separating them. CDR3 sequence (DNA): TGTGCCAGCAGTTTCGTCGGGAGGGTTAATGAAAAACTGTTTTTT. This sequence encodes CASSFVGRVNEKLFF.

The genes are TRBV19 and TRBJ2-1, with D tentatively TRBD1 (6 bases). The V gene lost 7 bases and the J gene lost 9 bases, with 16 bases spanning the gap. Per germline, CDR1 LNHDA and CDR2 SQIVND (reference sequence). The CDR3 is made up of 13 amino acids. The CDR3: CASKEQGFSEQFF. The CDR3 DNA reads as TGTGCCAGTAAAGAACAGGGATTTAGTGAGCAGTTCTTC.

CDR3 nucleotides: TGTGCCAGCAGTACGGGGACTAGCGGCGAGACCCAGTACTTC. As protein: CASSTGTSGETQYF. The gene calls are TRBV6-1 and TRBJ2-5, with 11 nucleotides matching TRBD2. V shed 5 bases and J 5 bases; nucleotides not matched to a gene: 4. Germline CDR1 is MNHNS and CDR2 is SASEGT. This CDR3 has 14 residues.

The chain has TRBV11-2 and TRBJ2-3; 8 bases line up with TRBD2. This CDR3 is 14 amino acids long. Per germline, CDR1 SGHAT and CDR2 FQNNGV. V dropped 2 bases and J dropped 4; count of bases not matched to a gene: 2. CDR3 in amino acids: CASSLTAGADTQYF. Written as DNA, the CDR3 is TGTGCCAGCAGCTTAACAGCGGGGGCAGATACGCAGTATTTT.

The chain is built from TRBV27 and TRBJ2-3, with D uncertain. The CDR3 consists of 13 residues. V was pared by 3 bases and J by 4 bases, with 8 bases between. From germline, CDR1 is MNHEY and CDR2 SMNVEV (reference sequence). As DNA, the CDR3 is TGTGCCAGCAGTTTTAAACCCCCAGATACGCAGTATTTT. This encodes CASSFKPPDTQYF.

The rearrangement joins TRBV6-5 to TRBJ1-4; the match to TRBD1 covers 7 bases. Trimming removed 9 bases from V and 7 bases from J; junction bases left unmatched: 8. Germline-derived CDR1 and CDR2 are MNHEY and SVGAGI. The CDR3 extends over 13 amino acids. This CDR3 is CASQTGIGEKLFF. CDR3 nucleotides: TGTGCCAGTCAGACAGGGATTGGTGAAAAACTGTTTTTT.

This rearrangement joins TRBV29-1 to TRBJ2-2, with D uncertain. Germline CDR1 SQVTM, CDR2 ANQGSEA. CDR3 size: 11 residues. The V and J ends lost 5 bases and 3 bases respectively, with 4 bases between them. The CDR3 is CSVFYTGELFF. CDR3 DNA sequence: TGCAGCGTTTTTTACACCGGGGAGCTGTTTTTT.

The chain is built from TRBV6-1 and TRBJ1-4; D remains ambiguous. The CDR3 extends over 14 amino acids. Germline CDR1 and CDR2: MNHNS and SASEGT. The V and J ends lost 5 bases and 0 bases respectively, with 7 bases between them. This CDR3 is CASSRESTNEKLFF. DNA for the CDR3: TGTGCCAGCAGTAGAGAGTCAACTAATGAAAAACTGTTTTTT.

This clone has more than one count but fewer than ten. The CDR3 loop reads CATTPLAVPYEQYF. Here the CDR3 DNA reads TGTGCCACCACACCCTTAGCGGTCCCATACGAGCAGTACTTC. The V and J genes are TRBV19 and TRBJ2-7; weak D call: TRBD2 (6 bases). V was trimmed by 10 bases and J by 4 bases, leaving 20 bases between them. The germline V gene encodes CDR1 LNHDA and CDR2 SQIVND (reference sequence). CDR3 length equals 14 residues.

The chain employs TRBV29-1 and TRBJ2-3; 8 bases fit TRBD1. Germline CDR1 and CDR2: SQVTM and ANQGSEA. The CDR3 totals 16 residues. With 7 bases clipped from V and 0 bases from J, the junction kept 12 bases outside the gene matches. The CDR3 bases are TGCAGCGCCGCAAGGGGATCAGGGGGCAGCACAGATACGCAGTATTTT. As protein: CSAARGSGGSTDTQYF.

The CDR3 loop is CASSQDLWVGNQPQHF. The CDR3 DNA reads TGCGCCAGCAGCCAAGATCTTTGGGTTGGCAATCAGCCCCAGCATTTT. J is TRBJ1-5 and V is TRBV4-1; D call uncertain. CDR3 length: 16 amino acids. The germline gives CDR1 MGHRA, CDR2 YSYEKL. The germline V and J ends were trimmed by 0 bases and 2 bases, with 11 bases remaining between them.

V usage is TRBV29-1 and J usage is TRBJ2-1; 8 positions match TRBD1. The CDR3 extends over 13 amino acids. Trimming cost V 4 bases and J 7 bases; bases outside gene matches: 6. Germline V gene sequence: CDR1 SQVTM, CDR2 ANQGSEA. Here the CDR3 DNA reads TGCAGCGTTGGGCCCCAGGGGGCTAATGAGCAGTTCTTC. Protein: CSVGPQGANEQFF.

The CDR3 region is CASNNYRGLGEAFF. The CDR3 coding sequence is TGTGCCAGCAATAACTACAGGGGGCTGGGTGAAGCTTTCTTT. The chain combines TRBV27 with TRBJ1-1, with 9 positions matching TRBD1. CDR1 and CDR2 (germline): MNHEY, SMNVEV (reference sequence). This CDR3 is built from 14 residues. V was pared by 7 bases and J by 7 bases, with 10 bases of the junction left unmatched.

This clone came up a few times. The chain links TRBV7-9 to TRBJ2-7, with D possibly matching TRBD1 (5 bases). The CDR3 is 13 amino acids. Germline V gene sequence: CDR1 SEHNR, CDR2 FQNEAQ (reference sequence). V shed 5 bases and J shed 6 bases, with 14 bases lying between them. The CDR3 DNA follows: TGTGCCAGCAGCGCAAAGGGGCGAGGCGAGCAGTACTTC. This translates into CASSAKGRGEQYF.

In its sample, this clone was seen a few times. The V and J genes are TRBV19 and TRBJ1-2, with D possibly matching TRBD1 (5 bases). V was shortened by 3 bases and J by 3 bases, with 11 bases between the two germline ends. The CDR3 is 14 amino acids. Germline lookup yields CDR1 LNHDA and CDR2 SQIVND (reference sequence). CDR3 in amino acids: CASSMGGADYGYTF. CDR3 in DNA: TGTGCCAGTAGTATGGGCGGGGCGGACTATGGCTACACCTTC.

The chain has TRBV28 and TRBJ2-1; TRBD2 aligns across 11 bases. This CDR3 is built from 16 residues. The ends lost 4 bases at V and 6 bases at J; junction bases unmatched: 8. Germline V lookup: CDR1 MDHEN, CDR2 SYDVKM. CDR3 loop: CASSSPGTSGVNEQFF. The CDR3 DNA sequence: TGTGCCAGCAGTTCGCCGGGGACTAGCGGAGTCAATGAGCAGTTCTTC.

This chain joins TRBV9 and TRBJ2-3; no clear D. The CDR3 has 14 amino acids. V was pared by 2 bases and J by 4 bases, with 11 bases between. In germline, CDR1 is SGDLS, CDR2 YYNGEE. CDR3 region: CASSVPPDPDTQYF. CDR3 nucleotides: TGTGCCAGCAGCGTTCCACCCGATCCAGATACGCAGTATTTT.

J is TRBJ1-1 and V is TRBV7-2, with 7 bases aligning to TRBD1. Per the germline V gene, CDR1 is SGHTA and CDR2 is FQGNSA. The CDR3 runs to 13 residues. V trimming: 5 bases; J trimming: 4 bases; junction bases outside the gene matches: 4. The CDR3 reads CASSSQGGTEAFF. The CDR3 DNA is TGTGCCAGCAGCAGCCAGGGGGGCACTGAAGCTTTCTTT.

This clone was seen at least ten times. The J gene is TRBJ2-1, the V gene TRBV6-5, with a possible D match to TRBD1 (5 bases). Germline lookup yields CDR1 MNHEY and CDR2 SVGAGI. The CDR3 is 14 amino acids. Deletions cut 6 bases from V and 9 bases from J, with 18 bases between. DNA for the CDR3: TGTGCCAGCAGACTCACAGGTATAGACGGTGAGCAGTTCTTC. Translating it yields CASRLTGIDGEQFF.

The CDR3: CAWSRIAGGFNEQFF. For the CDR3, the DNA is TGTGCCTGGAGCCGCATAGCGGGAGGGTTCAATGAGCAGTTCTTC. This chain connects TRBV30 to TRBJ2-1; 11 positions agree with TRBD2. Germline V lookup: CDR1 GTSNPN, CDR2 SVGIG (reference sequence). The CDR3 has 15 amino acids. V shed 3 bases and J 6 bases; nucleotides not matched to a gene: 7.

The gene calls are TRBV7-2 and TRBJ1-5; 11 bases align to TRBD1. Trimming cost V 5 bases and J 6 bases; bases outside gene matches: 3. Per germline, CDR1 SGHTA and CDR2 FQGNSA. This CDR3 is built from 14 residues. The CDR3 is CASSRGTGGQPQHF. The CDR3 nucleotides read TGTGCCAGCAGCCGCGGGACAGGGGGTCAGCCCCAGCATTTT. Supplemented by reference TRBV7-2 and TRBJ1-5, the full variable domain reads GAGVSQSPSNKVTEKGKDVELRCDPISGHTALYWYRQSLGQGLEFLIYFQGNSAPDKSGLPSDRFSAERTGGSVSTLTIQRTQQEDSAVYLCASSRGTGGQPQHFGDGTRLSIL.

This sequence joins TRBV7-2 and TRBJ2-1; 14 nucleotides line up with TRBD2. The CDR3 extends over 17 amino acids. The germline V gene has CDR1 SGHTA and CDR2 FQGNSA. V shed 5 bases, J shed 4 bases, and the junction held 7 bases outside the gene matches. As DNA, the CDR3 is TGTGCCAGCAGCCCCGGGACTAGCGGGGGACTATACAATGAGCAGTTCTTC. It specifies CASSPGTSGGLYNEQFF.